The rows below give T cell receptor beta chains drawn from one sample of a study of cytomegalovirus exposure and HLA in healthy donors. TCRdb keeps only in-frame clones here, not all; method: immunoSEQ multiplex PCR. The table records 120,000 or so clones, more than 65% of them present only once. Sequencing was performed on PBMCs. All receptors derive from a young man in good health and CMV-seronegative. Each CDR3 is given with its conserved first and last residue. A D gene is named only where the DNA matches it firmly.

d_gene,v_gene,j_gene,CDR3aa,CDR3nt
-,TRBV5-4,TRBJ1-2,CASSLGGYGYTF,TGTGCCAGCAGCTTAGGCGGGTATGGCTACACCTTC
TRBD1,TRBV5-1,TRBJ2-3,CASSLPTGDTDTQYF,TGCGCCAGCAGCTTACCGACAGGGGACACAGATACGCAGTATTTT
TRBD2,TRBV7-7,TRBJ2-3,CASSLGASGATDTQYF,TGTGCCAGCAGCTTAGGCGCTAGCGGGGCCACAGATACGCAGTATTTT
TRBD2,TRBV25-1,TRBJ2-1,CASSSAGGPYNEQFF,TGTGCCAGCAGCTCAGCGGGGGGGCCGTACAATGAGCAGTTCTTC
-,TRBV6-1,TRBJ2-2,CASSPRSSGTGELFF,TGTGCCAGCAGTCCCCGATCGAGCGGCACCGGGGAGCTGTTTTTT
TRBD1,TRBV27,TRBJ1-2,CASSFQGGPYGYTF,TGTGCCAGCAGTTTTCAGGGGGGACCCTATGGCTACACCTTC
-,TRBV5-1,TRBJ1-4,CASSWEANEKLFF,TGCGCCAGCAGCTGGGAGGCTAATGAAAAACTGTTTTTT
TRBD1,TRBV18,TRBJ1-5,CASSPGSQGANQPQHF,TGTGCCAGCTCACCTGGTTCACAGGGGGCTAATCAGCCCCAGCATTTT
TRBD1,TRBV7-3,TRBJ2-1,CASRSTGGGYNEQFF,TGTGCCAGCAGGTCGACAGGGGGAGGCTACAATGAGCAGTTCTTC
TRBD2,TRBV14,TRBJ2-1,CASSQAASGAYNEQFF,TGTGCCAGCAGCCAAGCGGCTAGCGGGGCCTACAATGAGCAGTTCTTC
-,TRBV5-1,TRBJ2-6,CASRQSFSGANVLTF,TGCGCCAGCAGACAGTCCTTCTCTGGGGCCAACGTCCTGACTTTC